The 3 T cell receptor beta chains listed next were all sequenced from one sample in a study of glioma-infiltrating T cells. The iRepertoire nested amplicon-rescue multiplex PCR amplified TCR alpha and beta CDR3s from RNA. TCRdb independently ran MiXCR on the multiplex PCR reads; one entry per CDR3 protein. Among under 200,000 distinct CDR3 sequences listed, around 45% were seen once. Sequencing was performed on glioma tissue, nonneoplastic brain tissue, or PBMCs (not recorded which). The source is a human donor with low-grade glioma or glioblastoma, undergoing nonglioma brain surgery, or in good health (not recorded which).

This clonotype is categorized as medium-sized. The V call is TRBV27, the J call TRBJ2-5, with D tentatively TRBD1 (5 bases). Trimming removed 1 base from V and 4 bases from J, with 16 bases in between. This CDR3 comprises 16 residues. CDR1 and CDR2 (germline): MNHEY, SMNVEV (reference sequence). CDR3 nucleotide sequence: TGTGCCAGCAGTTTATTCTCTGGCAGGGATGGAGAGACCCAGTACTTC. Amino acid sequence: CASSLFSGRDGETQYF.

This clonotype was detected ten times or more. The rearrangement links TRBV2 to TRBJ2-7, with D possibly TRBD1 on 6 matching bases. The germline gives CDR1 SNHLY, CDR2 FYNNEI. V lost 6 bases, J lost 2 bases, and 8 bases lay in between. This CDR3 spans 12 amino acids. The CDR3 DNA follows: TGTGCCAGCAGGGGGGCGGCCTACGAGCAGTACTTC. This gives the protein CASRGAAYEQYF. The full variable domain, completed using reference TRBV2 and TRBJ2-7, is EPEVTQTPSHQVTQMGQEVILRCVPISNHLYFYWYRQILGQKVEFLVSFYNNEISEKSEIFDDQFSVERPDGSNFTLKIRSTKLEDSAMYFCASRGAAYEQYFGPGTRLTVT.

CDR3: CASTLGRAETQYF. In DNA form, the CDR3 reads TGTGCCAGCACATTGGGACGAGCGGAGACCCAGTACTTC. The chain combines TRBV7-9 with TRBJ2-5, with D perhaps matching TRBD1 or TRBD2 (5 bases each). V was shortened by 7 bases and J by 5 bases, with 14 bases between the two germline ends. Looked up from germline, CDR1 is SEHNR and CDR2 is FQNEAQ (reference sequence). This CDR3 contains 13 residues.